This TCR beta chain was profiled in a study of metastatic and nonmetastatic thyroid tumors. Study background: Comparative analysis of repertoires was undertaken across blood and tumor or nodule tissue obtained from malignant and benign thyroid patients.

Overall study results and limits: Reports indicated that malignant thyroid tumors showed significantly higher TCR beta diversity than benign nodules did, in blood and tumor.

None of the patients had undergone any treatment ahead of thyroid surgery. Per the authors' pipeline: Clinicopathological groups of papillary thyroid cancer showed CDR3 differences that were used to build a distant-metastasis classifier. TCRdb re-called the PCR reads with MiXCR. These V and J calls rely on TCRdb rather than the paper's analysis. The repertoire holds about 19,000 clones, with around 25% as singletons. Sample share makes this clone medium-sized (0.01 to 0.1%). Its antigen is unidentified. The CDR3 covers 16 residues. Germline V gene sequence: CDR1 SNHLY, CDR2 FYNNEI. V gave up 5 bases and J gave up 2 bases; unmatched junction bases: 9.

The source is a male donor with papillary thyroid cancer or a benign thyroid nodule (not recorded which). Some clones in this sample may be carry-over from other donors' samples. Sequenced sample: blood. The rearrangement joins TRBV2 to TRBJ2-3, with 8 bases aligning to TRBD2. The DNA of the CDR3 is TGTGCCAGCAGTCCCCGGGGGGGGCGGTACACAGATACGCAGTATTTT. Protein: CASSPRGGRYTDTQYF.